The source of this TCR beta chain is a study of regulatory T cells in long-lasting Graves disease. This clonotype was recorded at least ten times. Building the TCR beta libraries relied on iRepertoire HTBI primers, and CDR3 regions underwent Arm-PCR. TCRdb reanalysed the multiplex PCR reads using MiXCR and keeps one entry per CDR3 protein. The table has around 470,000 distinct CDR3 sequences, about 14% seen once; the top ten hold approximately 19%. The CDR3 is 16 amino acids. Germline lookup yields CDR1 SGHVS and CDR2 FQNEAQ. Trimming cost V 5 bases and J 5 bases; bases outside gene matches: 15. Noted time point: newly diagnosed GD, antithyroid drugs for less than 3 months. Extracted RNA from PBMCs served as the source of the TCR library. The data also belong to a second study, concerning T cells in Graves' hyperthyroidism and ophthalmopathy.

The J gene is TRBJ2-7, the V gene TRBV7-8, with 7 bases that match TRBD1. The receptor's source is a woman aged 45-60 years with Graves disease. The source was peripheral blood mononuclear cells (PBMCs), collected at new diagnosis, from a patient treated with antithyroid drugs. As DNA, the CDR3 is TGTGCCAGCAGCCTGATAGACAGGGCCTTTTTCGACGAGCAGTACTTC. It yields the protein CASSLIDRAFFDEQYF.